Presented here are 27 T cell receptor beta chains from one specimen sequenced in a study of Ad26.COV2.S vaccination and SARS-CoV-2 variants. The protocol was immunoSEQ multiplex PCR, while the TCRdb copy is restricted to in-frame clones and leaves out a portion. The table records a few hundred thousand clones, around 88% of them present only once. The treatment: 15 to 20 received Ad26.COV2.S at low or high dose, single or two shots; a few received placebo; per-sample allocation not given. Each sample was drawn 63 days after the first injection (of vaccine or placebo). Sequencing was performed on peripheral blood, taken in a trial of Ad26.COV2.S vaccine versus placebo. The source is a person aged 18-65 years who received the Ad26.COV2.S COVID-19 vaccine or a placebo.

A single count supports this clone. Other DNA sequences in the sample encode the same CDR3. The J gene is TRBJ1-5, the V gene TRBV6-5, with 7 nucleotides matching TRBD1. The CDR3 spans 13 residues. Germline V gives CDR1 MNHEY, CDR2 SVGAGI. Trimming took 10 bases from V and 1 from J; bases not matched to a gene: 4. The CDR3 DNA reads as TGTGCCACCAAGACAGGGAGCAATCAGCCCCAGCATTTT. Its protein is CATKTGSNQPQHF.

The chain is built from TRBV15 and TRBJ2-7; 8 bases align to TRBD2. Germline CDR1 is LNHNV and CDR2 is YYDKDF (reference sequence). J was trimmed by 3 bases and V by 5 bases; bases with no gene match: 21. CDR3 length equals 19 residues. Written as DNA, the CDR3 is TGTGCCACCAGCTACATGAGCGGGAGCCTGCGGATGGCCCACTACGAGCAGTACGTC. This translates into CATSYMSGSLRMAHYEQYV.

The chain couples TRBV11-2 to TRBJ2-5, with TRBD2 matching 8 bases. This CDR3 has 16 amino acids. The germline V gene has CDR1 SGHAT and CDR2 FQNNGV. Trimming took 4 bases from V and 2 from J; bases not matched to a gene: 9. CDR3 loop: CASSSGTRFSQETQYF. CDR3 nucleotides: TGTGCCAGCAGCTCGGGGACTAGATTTTCACAAGAGACCCAGTACTTC.

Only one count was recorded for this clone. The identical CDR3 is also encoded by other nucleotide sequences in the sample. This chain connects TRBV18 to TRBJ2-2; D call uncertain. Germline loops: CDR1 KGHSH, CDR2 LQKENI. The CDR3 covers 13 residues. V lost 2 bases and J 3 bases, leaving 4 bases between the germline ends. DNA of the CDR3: TGTGCCAGCTCACCATCGGACACCGGGGAGCTGTTTTTT. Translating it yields CASSPSDTGELFF.

In DNA, the CDR3 is TGTGCCAGCAGTGACTGGACTAGCGGTCCCTACGAGCAGTACGTC. As protein: CASSDWTSGPYEQYV. The J gene is TRBJ2-7, the V gene TRBV6-4, with TRBD2 matching over 10 bases. V dropped 1 base and J dropped 2; count of bases not matched to a gene: 2. Per the germline V gene, CDR1 is MRHNA and CDR2 is SNTAGT. This CDR3 spans 15 amino acids.

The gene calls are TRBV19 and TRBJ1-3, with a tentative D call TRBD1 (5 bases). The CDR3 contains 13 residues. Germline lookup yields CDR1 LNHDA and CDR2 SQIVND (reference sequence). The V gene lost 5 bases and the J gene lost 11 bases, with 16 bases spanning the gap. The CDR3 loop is CASSPSGPLAIYF. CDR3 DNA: TGTGCCAGTAGTCCCTCGGGGCCCCTCGCCATATATTTT.

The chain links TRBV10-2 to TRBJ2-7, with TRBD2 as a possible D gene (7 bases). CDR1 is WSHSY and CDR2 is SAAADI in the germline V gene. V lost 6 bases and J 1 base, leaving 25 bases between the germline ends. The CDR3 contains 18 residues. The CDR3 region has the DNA TGCGCCAGCAGACCCAAGGGGGGGGGCCTTGAACGATCCTACGAGCAGTACTTC. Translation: CASRPKGGGLERSYEQYF.

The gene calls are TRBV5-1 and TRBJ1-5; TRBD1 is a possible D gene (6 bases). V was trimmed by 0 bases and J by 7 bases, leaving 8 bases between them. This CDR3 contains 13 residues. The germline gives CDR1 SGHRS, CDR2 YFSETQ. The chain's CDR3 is CASSLAQGQPQHF. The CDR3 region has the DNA TGCGCCAGCAGCTTGGCCCAGGGGCAGCCCCAGCATTTT.

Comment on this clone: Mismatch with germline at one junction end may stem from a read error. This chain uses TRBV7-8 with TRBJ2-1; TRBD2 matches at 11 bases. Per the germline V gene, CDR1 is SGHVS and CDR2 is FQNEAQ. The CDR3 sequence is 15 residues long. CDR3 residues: CASSVAGGLWNEQFF. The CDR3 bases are TGTGCCAGCAGCGTAGCGGGAGGGCTTTGGAATGAGCAGTTCTTC.

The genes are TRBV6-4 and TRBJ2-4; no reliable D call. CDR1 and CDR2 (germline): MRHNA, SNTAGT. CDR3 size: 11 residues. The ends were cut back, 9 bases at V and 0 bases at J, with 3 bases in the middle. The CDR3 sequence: CASRAKNIQYF. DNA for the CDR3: TGTGCCAGTAGAGCCAAAAACATTCAGTACTTC.

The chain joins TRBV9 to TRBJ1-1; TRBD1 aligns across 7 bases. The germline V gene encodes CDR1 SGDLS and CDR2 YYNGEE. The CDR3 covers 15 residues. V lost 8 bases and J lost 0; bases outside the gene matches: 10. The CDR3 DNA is TGTGCCAGTAAACCCGGGACAGACATGAACACTGAAGCTTTCTTT. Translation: CASKPGTDMNTEAFF.

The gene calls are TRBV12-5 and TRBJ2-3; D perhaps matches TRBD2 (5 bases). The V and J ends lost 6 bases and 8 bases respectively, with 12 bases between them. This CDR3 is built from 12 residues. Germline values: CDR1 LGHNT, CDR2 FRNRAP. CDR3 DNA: TGTGCTAGTGGCCTGGTGGAGGTTACGCAGTATTTT. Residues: CASGLVEVTQYF.

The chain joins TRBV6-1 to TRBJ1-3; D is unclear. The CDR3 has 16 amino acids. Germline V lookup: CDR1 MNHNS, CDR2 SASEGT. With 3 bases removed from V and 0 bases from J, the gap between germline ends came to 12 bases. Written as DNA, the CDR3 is TGTGCCAGCAGTGATATACAGCGAAGCTCTGGAAACACCATATATTTT. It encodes CASSDIQRSSGNTIYF.

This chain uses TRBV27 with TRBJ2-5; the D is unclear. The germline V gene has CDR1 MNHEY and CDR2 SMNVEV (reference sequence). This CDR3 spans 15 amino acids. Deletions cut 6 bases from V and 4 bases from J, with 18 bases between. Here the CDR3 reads CASRQLVGTGETQYF. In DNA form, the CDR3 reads TGTGCCAGCAGACAGCTAGTCGGCACGGGAGAGACCCAGTACTTC.

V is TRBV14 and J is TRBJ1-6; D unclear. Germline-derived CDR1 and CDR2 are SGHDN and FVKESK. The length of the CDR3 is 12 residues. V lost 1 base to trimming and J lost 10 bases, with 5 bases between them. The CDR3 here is CASSQVYSPLHF. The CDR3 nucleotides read TGTGCCAGCAGCCAAGTATACTCACCCCTCCACTTT.

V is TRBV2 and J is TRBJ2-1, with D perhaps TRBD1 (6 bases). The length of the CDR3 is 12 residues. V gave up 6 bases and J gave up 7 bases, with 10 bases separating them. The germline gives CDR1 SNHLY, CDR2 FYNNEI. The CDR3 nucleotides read TGTGCCAGCAGATTCGGACAGAATGAGCAGTTCTTC. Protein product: CASRFGQNEQFF.

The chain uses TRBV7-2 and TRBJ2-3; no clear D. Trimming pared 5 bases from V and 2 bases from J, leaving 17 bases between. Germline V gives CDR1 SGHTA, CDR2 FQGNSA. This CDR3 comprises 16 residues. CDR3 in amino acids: CASSPTAALSTDTQYF. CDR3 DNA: TGTGCCAGCAGCCCTACGGCAGCCCTCTCCACAGATACGCAGTATTTT.

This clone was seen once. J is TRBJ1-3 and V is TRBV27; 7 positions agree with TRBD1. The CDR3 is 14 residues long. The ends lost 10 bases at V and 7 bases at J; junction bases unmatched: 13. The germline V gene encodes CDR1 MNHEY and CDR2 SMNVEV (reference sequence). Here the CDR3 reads CANPIDREGNTIYF. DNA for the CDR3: TGTGCCAACCCGATTGACAGGGAAGGCAACACCATATATTTT.

The CDR3 is CASSYSKRRGGSYNEQFF. In DNA form, the CDR3 reads TGTGCCAGCAGTTACTCGAAAAGAAGGGGGGGCTCCTACAATGAGCAGTTCTTC. This rearrangement joins TRBV6-2 or TRBV6-3 to TRBJ2-1; a possible D gene is TRBD2 (7 bases). CDR3 length: 18 amino acids. Germline V gives CDR1 MNHEY, CDR2 SVGEGT. V was cut by 0 bases and J by 0 bases, with 15 bases left in between.

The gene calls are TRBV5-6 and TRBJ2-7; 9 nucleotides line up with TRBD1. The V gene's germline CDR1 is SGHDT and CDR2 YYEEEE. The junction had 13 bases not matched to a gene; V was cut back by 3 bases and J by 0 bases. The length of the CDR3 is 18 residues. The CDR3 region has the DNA TGTGCCAGCAGCTCCGGGACAGGGATCTATGTCGTCTCCTACGAGCAGTACTTC. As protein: CASSSGTGIYVVSYEQYF.

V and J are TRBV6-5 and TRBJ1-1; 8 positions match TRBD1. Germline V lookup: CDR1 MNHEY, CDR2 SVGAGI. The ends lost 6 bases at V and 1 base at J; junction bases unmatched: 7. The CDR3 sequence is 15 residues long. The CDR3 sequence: CASSRDRGPNTEAFF. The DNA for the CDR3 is TGTGCCAGCAGCCGAGACAGGGGCCCGAACACTGAAGCTTTCTTT.

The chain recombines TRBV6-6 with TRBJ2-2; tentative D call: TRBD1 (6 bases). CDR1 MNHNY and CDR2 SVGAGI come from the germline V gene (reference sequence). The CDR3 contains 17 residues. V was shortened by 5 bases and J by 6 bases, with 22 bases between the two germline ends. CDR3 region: CASSPKQGRVVAGELFF. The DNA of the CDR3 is TGTGCCAGCAGTCCCAAGCAGGGGCGGGTAGTGGCCGGGGAGCTGTTTTTT.

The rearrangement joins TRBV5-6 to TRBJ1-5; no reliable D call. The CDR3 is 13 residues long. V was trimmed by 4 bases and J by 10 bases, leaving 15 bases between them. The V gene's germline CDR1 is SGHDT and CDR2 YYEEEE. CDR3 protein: CASSRASLKPQHF. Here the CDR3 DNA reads TGTGCCAGCAGCCGGGCTTCCCTAAAACCCCAGCATTTT.

CDR3 DNA sequence: TGTGCCAGCACCGTCGGGCGGTTCACAGATACGCAGTATTTT. Protein product: CASTVGRFTDTQYF. The V call is TRBV6-5, the J call TRBJ2-3; D not resolved. V lost 7 bases to trimming and J lost 2 bases, with 13 bases between them. This CDR3 contains 14 residues. The germline CDR1 and CDR2 sequences are MNHEY and SVGAGI.

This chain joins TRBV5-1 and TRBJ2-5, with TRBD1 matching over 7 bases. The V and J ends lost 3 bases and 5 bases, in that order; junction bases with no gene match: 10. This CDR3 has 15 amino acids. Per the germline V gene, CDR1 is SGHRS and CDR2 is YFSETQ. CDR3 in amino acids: CASSWVTGMGETQYF. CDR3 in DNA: TGCGCCAGCAGCTGGGTGACAGGGATGGGGGAGACCCAGTACTTC.

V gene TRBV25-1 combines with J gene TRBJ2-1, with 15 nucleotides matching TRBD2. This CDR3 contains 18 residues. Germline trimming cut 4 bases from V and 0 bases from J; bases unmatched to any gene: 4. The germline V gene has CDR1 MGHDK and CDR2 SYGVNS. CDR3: CASSGGLAGGPSYNEQFF. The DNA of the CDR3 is TGTGCCAGCAGTGGGGGACTAGCGGGAGGACCCTCCTACAATGAGCAGTTCTTC.

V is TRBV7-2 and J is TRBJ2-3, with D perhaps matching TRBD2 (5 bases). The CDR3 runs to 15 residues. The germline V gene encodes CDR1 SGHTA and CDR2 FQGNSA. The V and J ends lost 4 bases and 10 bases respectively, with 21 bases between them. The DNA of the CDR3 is TGTGCCAGCAGCTCTGGACTGCCGCCCCTATATTCGCAGTATTTT. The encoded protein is CASSSGLPPLYSQYF. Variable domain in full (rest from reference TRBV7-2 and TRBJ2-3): GAGVSQSPSNKVTEKGKDVELRCDPISGHTALYWYRQSLGQGLEFLIYFQGNSAPDKSGLPSDRFSAERTGGSVSTLTIQRTQQEDSAVYLCASSSGLPPLYSQYFGPGTRLTVL.